This note documents a single TCR beta chain sequence. TCRdb reprocessed the 5' RACE reads with MiXCR, giving one entry per CDR3 protein. The sample consists of about 200,000 distinct CDR3 sequences, more than 10% of them appearing once. The V gene lost 4 bases and the J gene lost 4 bases, with 20 bases spanning the gap. Germline V gene sequence: CDR1 SGHRS, CDR2 YFSETQ. CDR3 length equals 16 residues. This specimen comes from a study of CD8 T cells in ankylosing spondylitis. This sequence joins TRBV5-1 and TRBJ1-2; D gene unclear. The specimen was blood, either unsorted or a sorted T cell fraction (not recorded which). The sequence came from a male donor with ankylosing spondylitis or in good health (not recorded which). The CDR3 bases are TGCGCCAGCAGCCCGAGGCCCTATCCATGGGTCTATGGCTACACCTTC. It is translated as CASSPRPYPWVYGYTF.